Sequencing of this T cell receptor beta chain was carried out in a study of OX40 agonist ivuxolimab in advanced cancers. The repertoire was sequenced with immunoSEQ multiplex PCR; TCRdb's copy has only in-frame clones and lacks some. Among some 11,000 clones listed, approximately 80% were seen once. Study outcomes and limitations: Both blood CD4+ and CD8+ T cells showed clonal growth by week 6 at 0.1 to 3.0 mg/kg.

Cycle 7 day 1, cycle 4 day 1, and baseline were the timepoints at which blood was sampled. The CDR3 is 14 amino acids. The germline gives CDR1 LGHNA, CDR2 YNFKEQ. V was shortened by 5 bases and J by 2 bases, with 13 bases between the two germline ends. This clone is a singleton in its sample. The antigen remains undetermined. The rearrangement links TRBV4-2 to TRBJ2-7; D is perhaps TRBD1 or TRBD2 (6 bases each). This receptor was identified in an adult with an advanced solid tumor such as melanoma, head and neck, liver or kidney cancer. The material sequenced was CD4+ or CD8+ T cells sorted from blood, taken in a trial of the OX40 agonist ivuxolimab. The CDR3 region has the DNA TGTGCCAGCAGCTTGGGGGGCAGCACCTACGAGCAGTACTTC. This gives the protein CASSLGGSTYEQYF.